Below are 24 T cell receptor beta chains sequenced from a single sample in a study of tumor and adjacent non-tumor tissue in lung cancer. No cell sorting was done before RNA was extracted from the tissue. TCRbeta libraries were built with three rounds of nested PCR, modified from ARM-PCR. TCRdb redid the calling of the multiplex PCR reads with MiXCR, one entry per CDR3 protein. The sample shows 89,000 or so distinct CDR3 sequences, roughly two thirds of them seen only once. Sequencing input: lung tumor tissue. Receptor source: a man between 70 and 80 years old with non-small cell lung cancer.

On this clonotype itself: This likely comes from a read error, as the CDR3 has no conserved phenylalanine or tryptophan at its end. The chain links TRBV6-1 to TRBJ1-1; 8 positions agree with TRBD1. The CDR3 is 13 amino acids. The V segment lost 7 bases and the J segment 1 base; nucleotides outside the gene matches: 2. Germline V gives CDR1 MNHNS, CDR2 SASEGT. Written as DNA, the CDR3 is TGTGCCAGCATTGACAGGGGGAACACTGAAGCTTTCATT. This gives the protein CASIDRGNTEAFI.

V gene TRBV6-2 or TRBV6-3 combines with J gene TRBJ1-2; maybe TRBD1 (5 bases). Germline CDR1 and CDR2: MNHEY and SVGEGT. Between the trimmed V and J ends, which lost 8 bases and 8 bases, there was a span of 21 bases. CDR3 length: 14 amino acids. The CDR3: CASLLDGTGRGYTF. DNA for the CDR3: TGTGCCAGCTTGTTAGACGGAACAGGAAGGGGCTACACCTTC.

The chain recombines TRBV29-1 with TRBJ1-3; 7 nucleotides match TRBD1. The CDR3 totals 13 residues. In germline, CDR1 is SQVTM, CDR2 ANQGSEA. V was pared by 8 bases and J by 5 bases, with 9 bases of the junction left unmatched. CDR3 loop: CSTKTGSRNTIYF. The CDR3 bases are TGCAGCACGAAGACAGGGAGCAGAAACACCATATATTTT.

For this clonotype: A read error may account for a junction end that differs from germline. CDR3 sequence: CANTRGTGELFF. The CDR3 coding sequence is TGTGCCAACACACGGGGCACCGGGGAGTTGTTTTTT. V is TRBV28 and J is TRBJ2-2; either TRBD1 or TRBD2 may fit D (5 bases each). CDR1 and CDR2 (germline): MDHEN, SYDVKM. This CDR3 spans 12 amino acids.

This clonotype was found a few times. This chain links TRBV7-9 with TRBJ1-1; D may be TRBD1 (5 bases). Trimming cost V 5 bases and J 1 base, with 11 bases left between them. Germline CDR1 reads SEHNR; CDR2 reads FQNEAQ (reference sequence). This CDR3 has 14 amino acids. The CDR3 loop reads CASSRGGRNTEAFF. CDR3 nucleotides: TGTGCCAGCAGCCGGGGGGGGAGGAACACTGAAGCTTTCTTT. Filled out from reference TRBV7-9 and TRBJ1-1, the complete variable domain reads DTGVSQNPRHKITKRGQNVTFRCDPISEHNRLYWYRQTLGQGPEFLTYFQNEAQLEKSRLLSDRFSAERPKGSFSTLEIQRTEQGDSAMYLCASSRGGRNTEAFFGQGTRLTVV.

Of note for this clonotype: This CDR3 is missing its conserved last phenylalanine or tryptophan, likely due to a read error. The rearrangement links TRBV12-3 or TRBV12-4 to TRBJ1-1; 8 nucleotides line up with TRBD1. The CDR3 is 15 amino acids. The DNA for the CDR3 is TGTGCCAGCTGTTTAACCGGACAGGGAAGGGCTGAAGCTTTCGTT. Its translation: CASCLTGQGRAEAFV.

This clonotype was observed many times. The gene calls are TRBV28 and TRBJ2-3; 7 positions match TRBD2. From germline, CDR1 is MDHEN and CDR2 SYDVKM. This CDR3 has 14 residues. V gave up 4 bases and J gave up 4 bases; unmatched junction bases: 5. Written as DNA, the CDR3 is TGTGCCAGCAGTTCCGGCGGGGGACCAGATACGCAGTATTTT. Amino acids: CASSSGGGPDTQYF.

In this sample, this clonotype is medium-sized. This chain connects TRBV11-3 to TRBJ2-2; a weak D match, TRBD1 (6 bases). Germline assignment: CDR1 SGHNT and CDR2 YENEEA. The length of the CDR3 is 15 residues. Trimming stripped 8 bases from V and 2 bases from J, with 15 bases between. The CDR3 here is CASGAGALNTGELFF. CDR3 DNA sequence: TGTGCCAGCGGGGCAGGGGCTTTAAACACCGGGGAGCTGTTTTTT.

The chain combines TRBV11-2 with TRBJ2-7; D is ambiguous. The V and J ends lost 7 bases and 8 bases respectively, with 21 bases between them. Germline V gene sequence: CDR1 SGHAT, CDR2 FQNNGV. The CDR3 is 14 amino acids. CDR3 protein: CASNRARGVYKQYF. The CDR3 DNA reads as TGTGCCAGCAATAGAGCGAGAGGCGTGTACAAGCAGTACTTC.

Concerning this clonotype: With a much larger clone just one base away, this may be a read error. This chain uses TRBV28 with TRBJ2-7; D is uncertain. V dropped 5 bases and J dropped 7 bases, with 9 bases sitting between them. CDR3 length: 11 amino acids. In germline, CDR1 is MDHEN, CDR2 SYDVKM. For the CDR3, the DNA is TGTGCCAGCAGTATGTTTACGGAGCAGTACTTC. It is translated as CASSMFTEQYF.

With respect to this clonotype: Just one base apart from a much larger clone, this may be a read error. J is TRBJ2-7 and V is TRBV10-3, with 7 bases that match TRBD2. The CDR3 extends over 13 amino acids. Germline trimming cut 3 bases from V and 3 bases from J; bases unmatched to any gene: 2. Germline V CDR1 and CDR2: ENHRY, SYGVKD. In nucleotides, the CDR3 is TGTGCCATCAGTGATACGGGGGGCTACGAGCAGTACTTC. Translating it yields CAISDTGGYEQYF.

There are many counts of this clonotype. The DNA for the CDR3 is TGTGCCAGCAGCGTAGAGACCCAGTACTTC. As protein: CASSVETQYF. The V call is TRBV7-9, the J call TRBJ2-5; D remains unclear. Germline V gene lookup returns CDR1 SEHNR and CDR2 FQNEAQ (reference sequence). Trimming left V 5 bases short and J 4 bases short, with 2 bases between. There are 10 residues in the CDR3.

In its sample, this clonotype was seen many times. The V gene is TRBV29-1, the J gene TRBJ1-4, with D unresolved. Germline assignment: CDR1 SQVTM and CDR2 ANQGSEA. The ends were cut back, 6 bases at V and 0 bases at J, with 11 bases in the middle. The CDR3 loop spans 14 amino acids. The CDR3 coding sequence is TGCAGCGTCGCTGAGCCTGCAACTAATGAAAAACTGTTTTTT. It codes for CSVAEPATNEKLFF.

On this clonotype: This CDR3 is missing its conserved last phenylalanine or tryptophan, likely due to a read error. The chain combines TRBV12-3 or TRBV12-4 with TRBJ2-5; either TRBD1 or TRBD2 may fit D (5 bases each). The length of the CDR3 is 13 residues. V lost 5 bases, J lost 8 bases, and 15 bases lay in between. Here the CDR3 reads CASSVWDGETQYY. In DNA, the CDR3 is TGTGCCAGCAGTGTGTGGGACGGAGAAACCCAGTACTAC.

Concerning this clonotype itself: A clone one base away is much larger, so this may be a read error. The chain employs TRBV6-1 and TRBJ2-2, with 11 positions matching TRBD2. This CDR3 comprises 15 residues. In germline, CDR1 is MNHNS, CDR2 SASEGT. The CDR3 sequence is CASRGLAVTTGGLFF. The CDR3 coding sequence is TGTGCCAGCAGGGGACTAGCGGTCACCACCGGGGGGCTGTTTTTT.

A note on this clonotype: This may come from a read error, since a much larger clone is one base off. The gene calls are TRBV10-1 and TRBJ2-3, with 9 nucleotides matching TRBD1. Germline CDR1 and CDR2: WNHNN and SYGVQD (reference sequence). There are 15 residues in the CDR3. The DNA of the CDR3 is TGCGCCCGCAGTGATTTGGACAGGGGCGCAGATACGCAGTATTTT. Protein product: CARSDLDRGADTQYF.

By frequency in the sample, this clonotype is medium-sized (0.01 to 0.1%). The V call is TRBV11-2, the J call TRBJ2-4; D is uncertain. The CDR3 is 13 amino acids. Germline-derived CDR1 and CDR2 are SGHAT and FQNNGV. Trimming left V 5 bases short and J 2 bases short, with 7 bases between. The CDR3 DNA is TGTGCCAGCAGCCACCCCCCCAAAAACATTCAGTACTTC. Residues: CASSHPPKNIQYF.

This clonotype was counted many times. The rearrangement joins TRBV4-2 to TRBJ1-5; 9 nucleotides agree with TRBD1. The CDR3 runs 14 residues. CDR1 is LGHNA, CDR2 YNFKEQ, per germline. V lost 5 bases to trimming and J lost 5 bases; unmatched junction nucleotides: 4. The CDR3 here is CASSLRTGDQPQHF. For the CDR3, the DNA is TGTGCCAGCAGCTTACGGACAGGGGATCAGCCCCAGCATTTT.

With respect to this clonotype: A junction boundary mismatches the germline segment, possibly from a read error. The rearrangement uses TRBV6-6 and TRBJ2-7, with TRBD2 matching 12 bases. CDR1 is MNHNY and CDR2 is SVGAGI in the germline V gene (reference sequence). CDR3 length equals 18 residues. DNA for the CDR3: TGTGCCAACTCATCCGGGACTAGCGGGCTCCCACTCACCTACGAGCAGTACTTT. This gives the protein CANSSGTSGLPLTYEQYF.

This clonotype has only a few counts. A junction boundary mismatches the germline segment, possibly from a read error. The chain combines TRBV6-2 or TRBV6-3 with TRBJ1-6; D not certain. The germline gives CDR1 MNHEY, CDR2 SVGEGT. The CDR3 is 15 amino acids. This chain's CDR3 is CASSRGRVDNSSLHF. CDR3 nucleotides: TGTGCCAGCAGTCGCGGACGGGTTGACAATTCATCCCTCCACTTT.

The V and J genes are TRBV11-1 and TRBJ2-2; D may be TRBD1 (6 bases). Deletions cut 8 bases from V and 2 bases from J, with 15 bases between. This CDR3 contains 15 residues. Germline CDR1 is SGHAT and CDR2 is FQDESV (reference sequence). The CDR3 loop reads CASGRTATNTGELFF. The CDR3 DNA is TGTGCCAGCGGCAGGACAGCCACAAACACCGGGGAGCTGTTTTTT.

This clonotype was picked up a small number of times. This chain connects TRBV7-9 to TRBJ2-2; 9 bases align to TRBD1. This CDR3 is built from 14 residues. The V gene's germline CDR1 is SEHNR and CDR2 FQNEAQ (reference sequence). J lost 1 base, V lost 6 bases, and 0 bases had no gene match. CDR3 loop: CASRGQGNTGELFF. The CDR3 DNA reads TGTGCCAGCAGGGGACAGGGGAACACCGGGGAGCTGTTTTTT.

The chain couples TRBV20-1 to TRBJ2-5; D is possibly TRBD1 or TRBD2 (5 bases each). Between the trimmed V and J ends, which lost 5 bases and 5 bases, there was a span of 15 bases. The CDR3 has 13 amino acids. Germline CDR1 and CDR2: DFQATT and SNEGSKA (reference sequence). CDR3 sequence: CSARGPDVETQYF. CDR3 coding DNA: TGCAGTGCTCGGGGACCAGATGTGGAGACCCAGTACTTC.

This clonotype was detected only a few times. A much larger clone lies a single base off, so this may be a read error. This sequence joins TRBV10-3 and TRBJ2-6, with 11 bases lining up with TRBD1. The germline CDR1 and CDR2 sequences are ENHRY and SYGVKD. The CDR3 runs 14 residues. CDR3 residues: CAIGQGAGANALTF. The CDR3 DNA reads TGTGCCATCGGACAGGGGGCTGGGGCCAACGCCCTGACTTTC.